This T cell receptor (beta chain) was sequenced for a study of blood T cell repertoires in COVID-19. Study in general: Acute and convalescent COVID-19 samples came from the United States, Italy and Spain. The cDNA or gDNA used as material had been derived from T cells, B-cell-depleted T cells, or PBMCs.

Germline loops: CDR1 SNHLY, CDR2 FYNNEI. The CDR3 contains 14 residues. Between the trimmed V and J ends, which lost 6 bases and 1 base, there was a span of 12 bases. In the study's own analysis: Scientists estimated how many nucleated cells there were by amplifying reference gene primers. The method was immunoSEQ multiplex PCR; TCRdb's version includes in-frame clones alone and lacks a portion of them. Clone size and the V and J calls come from that table; the DNA yielded D and trimming. This table holds 80,000 to 100,000 clones, 90% to 95% found once. The chain couples TRBV2 to TRBJ1-1, with D tentatively TRBD1 (5 bases). Sample: peripheral blood. This receptor was identified in a human donor with active COVID-19. The donor label of this sample is uncertain. DNA of the CDR3: TGTGCCAGCAGCCCAGGGAGGGAGAACACTGAAGCTTTCTTT. Encoded protein: CASSPGRENTEAFF.